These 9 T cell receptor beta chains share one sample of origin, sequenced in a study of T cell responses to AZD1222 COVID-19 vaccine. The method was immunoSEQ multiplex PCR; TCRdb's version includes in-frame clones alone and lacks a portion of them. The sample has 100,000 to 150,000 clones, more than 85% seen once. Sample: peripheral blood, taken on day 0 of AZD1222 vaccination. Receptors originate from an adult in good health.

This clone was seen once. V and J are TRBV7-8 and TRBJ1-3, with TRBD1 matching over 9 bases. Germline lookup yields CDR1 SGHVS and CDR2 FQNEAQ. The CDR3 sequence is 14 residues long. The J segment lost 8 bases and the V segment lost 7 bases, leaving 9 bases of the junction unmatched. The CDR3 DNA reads TGTGCCAGCACCTCCGACAGGGGGGCGGACACCATATATTTT. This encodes CASTSDRGADTIYF. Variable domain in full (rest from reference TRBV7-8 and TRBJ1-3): GAGVSQSPRYKVAKRGQDVALRCDPISGHVSLFWYQQALGQGPEFLTYFQNEAQLDKSGLPSDRFFAERPEGSVSTLKIQRTQQEDSAVYLCASTSDRGADTIYFGEGSWLTVV.

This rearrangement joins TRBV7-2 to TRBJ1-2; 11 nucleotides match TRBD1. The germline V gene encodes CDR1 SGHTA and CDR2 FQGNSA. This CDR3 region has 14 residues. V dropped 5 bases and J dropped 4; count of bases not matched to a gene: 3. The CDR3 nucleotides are TGTGCCAGCAGCACGGACAGGGGGCCCTATGGCTACACCTTC. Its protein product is CASSTDRGPYGYTF.

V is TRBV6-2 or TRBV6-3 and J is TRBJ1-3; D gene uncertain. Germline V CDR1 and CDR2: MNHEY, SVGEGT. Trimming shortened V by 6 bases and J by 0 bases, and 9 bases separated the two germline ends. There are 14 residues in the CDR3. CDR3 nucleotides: TGTGCCAGCAGCGACACAGCCTCTGGAAACACCATATATTTT. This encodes CASSDTASGNTIYF.

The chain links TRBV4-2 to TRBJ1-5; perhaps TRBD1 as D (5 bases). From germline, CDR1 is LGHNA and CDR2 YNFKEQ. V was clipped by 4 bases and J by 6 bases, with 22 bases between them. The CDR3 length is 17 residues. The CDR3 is CASSREDIGQGGQPQHF. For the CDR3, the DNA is TGTGCCAGCAGCCGAGAAGATATTGGGCAGGGAGGTCAGCCCCAGCATTTT.

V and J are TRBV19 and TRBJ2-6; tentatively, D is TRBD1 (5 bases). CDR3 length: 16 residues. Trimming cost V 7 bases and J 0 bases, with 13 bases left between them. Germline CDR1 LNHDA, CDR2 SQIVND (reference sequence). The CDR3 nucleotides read TGTGCCAGTACACGAGACAGTATCTCTGGGGCCAACGTCCTGACTTTC. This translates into CASTRDSISGANVLTF.

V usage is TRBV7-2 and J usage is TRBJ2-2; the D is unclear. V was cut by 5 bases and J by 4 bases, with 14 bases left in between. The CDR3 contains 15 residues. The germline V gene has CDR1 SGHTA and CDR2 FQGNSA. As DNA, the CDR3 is TGTGCCAGCAGCCATAATAGGGCCGCCACCGGGGAGCTGTTTTTT. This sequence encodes CASSHNRAATGELFF.

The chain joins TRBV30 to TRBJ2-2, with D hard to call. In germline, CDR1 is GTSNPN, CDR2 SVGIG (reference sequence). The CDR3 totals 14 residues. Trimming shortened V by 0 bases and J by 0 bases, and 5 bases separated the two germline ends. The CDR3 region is CAWSVQPNTGELFF. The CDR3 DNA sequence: TGTGCCTGGAGTGTACAACCGAACACCGGGGAGCTGTTTTTT.

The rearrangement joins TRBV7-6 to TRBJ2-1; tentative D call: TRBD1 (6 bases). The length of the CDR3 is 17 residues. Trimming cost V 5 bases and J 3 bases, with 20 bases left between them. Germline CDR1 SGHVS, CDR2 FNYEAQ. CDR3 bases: TGTGCCAGCAGCGAAGGGACACTCCCTGGGGACTACAATGAGCAGTTCTTC. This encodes CASSEGTLPGDYNEQFF.

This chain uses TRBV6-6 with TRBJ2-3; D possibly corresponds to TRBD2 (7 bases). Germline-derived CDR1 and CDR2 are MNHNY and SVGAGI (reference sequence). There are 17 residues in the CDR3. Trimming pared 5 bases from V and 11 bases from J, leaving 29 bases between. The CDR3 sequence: CASSRRRGGPNSQEQYF. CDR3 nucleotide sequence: TGTGCCAGCAGTCGTCGTAGGGGGGGGCCTAATTCACAGGAGCAGTATTTT.